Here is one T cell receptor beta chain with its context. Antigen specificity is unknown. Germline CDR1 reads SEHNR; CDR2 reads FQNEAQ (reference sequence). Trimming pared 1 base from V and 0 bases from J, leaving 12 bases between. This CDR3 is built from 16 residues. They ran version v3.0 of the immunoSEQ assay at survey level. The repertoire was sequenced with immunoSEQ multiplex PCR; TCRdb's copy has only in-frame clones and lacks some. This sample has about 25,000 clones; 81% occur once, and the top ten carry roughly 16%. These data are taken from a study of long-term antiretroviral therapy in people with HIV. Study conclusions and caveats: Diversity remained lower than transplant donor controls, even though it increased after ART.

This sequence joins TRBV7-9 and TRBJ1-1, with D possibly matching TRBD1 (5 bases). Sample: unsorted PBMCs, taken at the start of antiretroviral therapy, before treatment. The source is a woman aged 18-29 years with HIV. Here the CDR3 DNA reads TGTGCCAGCAGCTTAGGTTCCGAGGGGATGAACACTGAAGCTTTCTTT. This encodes CASSLGSEGMNTEAFF. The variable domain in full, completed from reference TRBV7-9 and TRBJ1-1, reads DTGVSQNPRHKITKRGQNVTFRCDPISEHNRLYWYRQTLGQGPEFLTYFQNEAQLEKSRLLSDRFSAERPKGSFSTLEIQRTEQGDSAMYLCASSLGSEGMNTEAFFGQGTRLTVV.